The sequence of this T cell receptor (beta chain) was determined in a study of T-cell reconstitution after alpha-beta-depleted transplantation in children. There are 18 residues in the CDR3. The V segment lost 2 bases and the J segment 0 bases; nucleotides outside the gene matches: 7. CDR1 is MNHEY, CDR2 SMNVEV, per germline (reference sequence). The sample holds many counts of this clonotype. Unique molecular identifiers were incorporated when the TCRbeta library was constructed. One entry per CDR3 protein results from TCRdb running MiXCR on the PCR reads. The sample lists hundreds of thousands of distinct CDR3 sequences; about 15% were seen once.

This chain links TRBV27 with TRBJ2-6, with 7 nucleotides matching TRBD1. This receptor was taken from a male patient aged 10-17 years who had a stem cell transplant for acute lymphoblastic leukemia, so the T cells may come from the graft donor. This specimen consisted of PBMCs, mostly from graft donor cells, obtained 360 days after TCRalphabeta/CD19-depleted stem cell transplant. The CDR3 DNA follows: TGTGCCAGCAGTTTAAAGGGGGCCCAGTACTCTGGGGCCAACGTCCTGACTTTC. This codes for CASSLKGAQYSGANVLTF. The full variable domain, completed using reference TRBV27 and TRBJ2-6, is EAQVTQNPRYLITVTGKKLTVTCSQNMNHEYMSWYRQDPGLGLRQIYYSMNVEVTDKGDVPEGYKVSRKEKRNFPLILESPSPNQTSLYFCASSLKGAQYSGANVLTFGAGSRLTVL.